Following are 5 T cell receptor beta chains from one sample sequenced in a study of identical twins. TCRdb fed the 5' RACE reads into MiXCR, producing one record per CDR3 protein. In the table there are under 900,000 distinct CDR3 sequences, more than 9% of which are singletons. The data also belong to a second study, concerning yellow fever vaccine responses in identical twins.

The sequenced material came from PBMCs. Receptor source: a young woman in good health.

This clonotype was detected a few times. The chain links TRBV2 to TRBJ2-4; TRBD2 agrees at 7 bases. The CDR3 is 14 amino acids. Germline CDR1 reads SNHLY; CDR2 reads FYNNEI. The V and J ends lost 3 bases and 6 bases, in that order; junction bases with no gene match: 5. The DNA for the CDR3 is TGTGCCAGCAGTGATATCGGGGGGATAAACATTCAGTACTTC. Its translation is CASSDIGGINIQYF.

V usage is TRBV4-1 and J usage is TRBJ2-5; D is uncertain. The V and J ends lost 2 bases and 2 bases respectively, with 12 bases between them. The CDR3 contains 15 residues. Per germline, CDR1 MGHRA and CDR2 YSYEKL. CDR3 nucleotides: TGCGCCAGCAGCCAACCCCGGGCTGAACAAGAGACCCAGTACTTC. Its protein product is CASSQPRAEQETQYF.

As for this clonotype: The junction and the germline gene differ at one end; a read error may be behind it. The V call is TRBV5-1, the J call TRBJ1-4, with D hard to call. This CDR3 has 13 residues. Germline CDR1 reads SGHRS; CDR2 reads YFSETQ. CDR3 region: CASSLATYEKLFF. As DNA, the CDR3 is TGCGCCAGCAGCTTGGCAACTTATGAAAAACTGTTTTTT.

This clonotype occurred a few times. The chain is built from TRBV6-1 and TRBJ2-5, with 11 bases aligning to TRBD1. The CDR3 totals 16 residues. With V trimmed by 0 bases and J by 5 bases, 5 bases remained unmatched. The germline V gene encodes CDR1 MNHNS and CDR2 SASEGT. CDR3 bases: TGTGCCAGCAGTGAAGCGGGACAGGGGGTTCGGGAGACCCAGTACTTC. Residues: CASSEAGQGVRETQYF.

The chain uses TRBV9 and TRBJ2-7; no clear D. The CDR3 has 16 amino acids. Trimming cost V 5 bases and J 2 bases, with 20 bases left between them. The germline gives CDR1 SGDLS, CDR2 YYNGEE. The CDR3 DNA reads TGTGCCAGCAGTTCCTATGGGCTACTAACTCCCTACGAGCAGTACTTC. It yields the protein CASSSYGLLTPYEQYF. The complete variable domain, with remaining parts taken from reference TRBV9 and TRBJ2-7, reads DSGVTQTPKHLITATGQRVTLRCSPRSGDLSVYWYQQSLDQGLQFLIQYYNGEERAKGNILERFSAQQFPDLHSELNLSSLELGDSALYFCASSSYGLLTPYEQYFGPGTRLTVT.